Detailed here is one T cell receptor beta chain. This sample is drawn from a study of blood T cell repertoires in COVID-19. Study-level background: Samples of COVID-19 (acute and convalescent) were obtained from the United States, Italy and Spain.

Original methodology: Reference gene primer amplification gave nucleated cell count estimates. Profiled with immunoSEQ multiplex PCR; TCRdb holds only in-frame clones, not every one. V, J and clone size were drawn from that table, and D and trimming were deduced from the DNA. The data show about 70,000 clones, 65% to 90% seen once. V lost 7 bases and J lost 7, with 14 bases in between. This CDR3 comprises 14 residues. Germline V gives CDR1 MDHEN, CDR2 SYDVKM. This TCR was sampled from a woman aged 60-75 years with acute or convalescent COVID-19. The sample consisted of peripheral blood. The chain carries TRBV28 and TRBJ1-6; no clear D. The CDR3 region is CASKYLRRNSPLHF. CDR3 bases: TGTGCCAGCAAGTACCTAAGGAGGAATTCACCCCTCCACTTT.